This paragraph reports one TCR beta chain. The clone's antigen remains unknown. Base qualities are missing; no much larger clone stands one base away. This record belongs to a study of cytomegalovirus exposure and HLA in healthy donors (TCRdb year 2017). A note on the overall study: An earlier analysis of a few hundred of the donors reported 276 Gb of sequence data and 95 million to 120 million unique TCR beta sequences obtained from 180 million or so T cells. In a later analysis, previously published TCR beta repertoires from about 640 donors were re-analyzed and high-resolution HLA genotyping was added so that TCR occurrence patterns could be studied. All discovery cohort repertoires had been generated on a single sequencing platform. The number of donors typed differed by locus, with about 629-640 for A, B, C, DRB1 and DQB1, around 500 for DQA1, 600 to 610 for DPA1, and approximately 470 for DPB1. To predict cytomegalovirus infection status, the study combined high-throughput TCR immunosequencing, statistical association of individual TCRs with disease status, and machine learning. The genetic ancestry cluster associated with self-reported Caucasian donors included about 84% of the roughly 390 genotyped donors. An early release covering some 640 HLA-typed donors comprised roughly 300 gigabases of sequencing data and 65 million to 100 million unique TCR sequences. The T cell repertoires of 670 or so subjects were profiled by immunosequencing and related to cytomegalovirus serostatus. Besides the first cohort of 666 subjects, a separate validation cohort made up of 120 different subjects was used. HLA typing covered class I and class II loci at four-digit resolution. In the later analysis, no new phenotypic data were used to find candidate immune exposures; instead, reliance was placed on TCR beta sequences and their occurrence across donors. On average, over 200,000 unique TCR beta nucleotide sequences were sequenced per donor among more than 350 genotyped donors of the cohort, with roughly 18% of those sequences being non-productive. Four to six DR-DQ haplotypes were handled as single units for association and clustering because linkage in the cohort was strong. A later genetic analysis took genome-wide SNP genotypes for about three fifths of the roughly 700 donors and used that subset as a discovery cohort. The study aimed to test whether cataloging public T cell receptors could reveal signatures of past pathogen exposure. Donor age, sex, ethnicity and CMV serostatus were collected together with the repertoire data. An earlier analysis of fewer than 750 of the donors used high-throughput TCR beta sequencing to judge whether each TCR beta V gene segment behaved as functional or pseudogenic. Study-wide findings and limitations: In both the original and validation cohorts, the classifier was reported to diagnose cytomegalovirus status with high specificity and sensitivity. A later analysis associated about 17,000 TCR beta sequences with specific HLA alleles at a false discovery rate of 0.05. The only immune exposure information available for the cohort was CMV serostatus. A further reported finding was that TCR beta sequences accurately predicted the HLA-A and HLA-B alleles for most subjects in the first cohort. Some IMGT-functional V segments, including TRBV6-2 and TRBV6-3, could not be told apart with the 87-base-pair reads, so those segments were excluded. In a later analysis, most CMV-associated TCR beta chains were found to appear HLA-restricted, with HLA associations seemingly driven largely by CMV exposure. Roughly uniform sequencing depth across donors was assumed in presence/absence analyses, although this assumption may not hold. In a later analysis, TCR association rates were found to vary across HLA loci, with the most associated TCRs seen for DRB1 alleles and the fewest for HLA-C alleles. Most TCR sequences were seen in very few donors, while some public TCRs were found in many individuals. Correlated functional status among segregating V segments might be attributable to linkage disequilibrium, but an unknown experimental factor could not be ruled out. In an earlier analysis of several hundred of the donors, most TCR beta V segments were observed in productive rearrangements about 87% or about 30% of the time, broadly matching IMGT annotations. HLA typing was unavailable for some donors at each locus, so association tests used only the typed subset. The earlier analysis of approximately 540 of the donors excluded around 17 rarely observed V segments, including chromosome 9 orphons, because counts were too low. In a later analysis, several top co-occurrence clusters were reported to appear linked to parvovirus B19, influenza, CMV and Epstein-Barr virus. Only TCR beta chains were sequenced in this cohort, and the absence of alpha or paired-chain data limited detectable features. In the study, around 150 TCR beta chains were listed as associated with cytomegalovirus. In a later genetic analysis, fewer N-insertions in productive TCRs were reported among donors in an Asian-associated ancestry cluster than the approximately 670-donor mean. An association between a missense DCLRE1C variant and V-gene and J-gene trimming of TCR beta chains was found in a later genetic analysis and replicated in an independent cohort. When HLA alleles, especially DR and DQ, strongly co-occurred, TCR associations were difficult to assign to individual alleles. According to the authors, the approach could potentially be generalized to other disease states and immunological phenotypes. A group of highly shared sequence variants was considered likely to be a technical artifact of the sequencing pipeline. In a later analysis, HLA-associated TCR beta chains were found to be more clonally expanded and to have lower generation probabilities than equally common non-associated chains. A few of the identified cytomegalovirus-associated TCR beta chains were confirmed in vitro to be specific for cytomegalovirus antigens.

In total, approximately 690 healthy bone marrow donors made up the cohort. All cohort members were sampled while nominally healthy, although unrecorded immune exposures were likely present. The donor tested CMV seronegative, placing the donor among the roughly 350 seronegative members of the cohort. A peripheral blood sample was provided by each donor, and peripheral blood mononuclear cells were used for TCR beta sequencing. Genomic DNA extraction from the blood cell samples was performed with the Qiagen DNeasy Blood Extraction Kit. V loses 8 bases, J loses 0 bases, and the germline ends lie 9 bases apart. CDR1 is given as LNHDA and CDR2 as SQIVND, both from the germline V gene (reference sequence). Reading from cysteine to phenylalanine, the CDR3 counts 13 amino acids. Only the CDR3 DNA stays, 39 bases, in frame from base 1. The library was made by the immunoSEQ multiplex PCR assay. For the multiplex PCR, a mixture combining 60 forward primers for TCR Vbeta segments and 13 reverse primers for TCR Jbeta segments was used. A multiplex PCR assay on genomic DNA amplified the CDR3 region of rearranged TCR beta genes. Amplified TCR beta libraries were sequenced as 87-base-pair reads on the Illumina HiSeq System. In the paper's pipeline: Across the 666 repertoires, a later analysis counted 75 million to 90 million unique TCR beta chains, some 11 million of which were shared by at least two donors. Raw reads were error-corrected and collapsed into unique sequences with a nearest-neighbor algorithm that merged closely related sequences to remove PCR and sequencing errors. Alignment of CDR3 sequences to IMGT reference sequences was used to assign V, D and J gene segments. For a sequence to be retained, a match of at least six nucleotides to both a V gene segment and a J gene segment was required. Rearrangements were called productive when the CDR3 lacked stop codons and stayed in frame with V and J; all others were non-productive. Following IMGT convention, CDR3 was defined as the stretch from the second conserved V-encoded cysteine to the conserved J-encoded phenylalanine. Sequences without an unambiguous match to a single V gene segment were excluded from the earlier analysis of 450 to 750 of the donors. In an earlier analysis of around 600 of the donors, V segments were called functional above 56.7% productive rearrangements and were called segregating when the between-donor standard deviation exceeded 5%. A statistical classification framework was built to diagnose cytomegalovirus status from the catalog of TCR beta chain sequences. In a later analysis, V and J genes were assigned by comparing TCR nucleotide sequences against IMGT/GENE-DB human TR gene sequences. Using the TCRdist pipeline, a later analysis assigned CDR3 sequences along with most-parsimonious VDJ recombination scenarios. In a later analysis, each TCR beta chain was defined by its CDR3 amino acid sequence together with its V-gene family, and reads without a unique V-gene family were excluded. In a later analysis, around 600 highly shared, low-generation-probability nucleotide sequences were removed to address suspected cross-contamination and a sequencing artifact. For each public chain, a later analysis derived a clonal expansion index from normalized ranks of inferred template counts within each repertoire. A later analysis computed generation probabilities with a VDJ recombination model fitted to out-of-frame rearrangements, and checked the results against IGoR. In a later analysis, hypergeometric tests were used to score TCR-TCR, TCR-HLA and TCR-CMV co-occurrence, with a repertoire-size bias correction applied to TCR pairs. In a later analysis, false discovery rates were estimated by permuting HLA or CMV assignments 20 times. In a later analysis, co-occurring TCRs were grouped with DBSCAN, and TCRdist sequence similarity was added when clustering was performed within HLA-allele-positive subsets. For co-occurrence clustering, repertoires with fewer than 30,000 or more than 120,000 public chains were excluded, along with 5 or 6 repertoires with anomalous nucleotide sharing. TCRdb retrieved this table from immuneACCESS and kept in-frame rearrangements only. Not all clones are present; in checked studies, unresolved V genes account for under half, and no reason is known for the remainder. Clone size and the V and J calls come from that table; the DNA yielded D and trimming. The sample records 150,000 to 200,000 clones, about four fifths of which are singletons. The biggest ten clones account for about 1.8% of the sample.

The chain uses TRBV19 and TRBJ2-3; TRBD1 is possibly the D segment (5 matching bases). The TCR comes from a man between 18 and 29 years old in good health and CMV-seronegative. The sequenced sample was PBMCs. The CDR3 region reads CASQQASTDTQYF. The base sequence is TGTGCCAGTCAACAGGCCAGCACAGATACGCAGTATTTT.